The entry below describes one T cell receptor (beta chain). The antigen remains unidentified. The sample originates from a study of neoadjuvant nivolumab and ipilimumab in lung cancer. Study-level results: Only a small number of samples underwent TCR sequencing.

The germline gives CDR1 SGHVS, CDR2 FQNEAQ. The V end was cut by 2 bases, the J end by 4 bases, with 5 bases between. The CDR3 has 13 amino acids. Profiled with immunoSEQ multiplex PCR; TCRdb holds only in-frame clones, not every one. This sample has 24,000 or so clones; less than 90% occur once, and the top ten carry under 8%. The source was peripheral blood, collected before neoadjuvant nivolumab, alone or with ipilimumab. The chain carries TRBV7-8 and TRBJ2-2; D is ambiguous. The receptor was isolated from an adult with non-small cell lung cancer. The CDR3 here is CASSLNPTGELFF. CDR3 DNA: TGTGCCAGCAGCTTAAACCCCACCGGGGAGCTGTTTTTT.